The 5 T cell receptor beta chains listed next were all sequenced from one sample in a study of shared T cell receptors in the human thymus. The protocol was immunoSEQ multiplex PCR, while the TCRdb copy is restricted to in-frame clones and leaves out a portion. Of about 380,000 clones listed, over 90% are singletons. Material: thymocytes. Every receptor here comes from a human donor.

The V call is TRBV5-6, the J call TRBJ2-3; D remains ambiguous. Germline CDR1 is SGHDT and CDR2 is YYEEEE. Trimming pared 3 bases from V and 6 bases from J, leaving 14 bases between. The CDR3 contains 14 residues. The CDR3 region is CASSYDVCGDTQYF. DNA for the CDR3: TGTGCCAGCAGCTATGACGTGTGTGGCGATACGCAGTATTTT.

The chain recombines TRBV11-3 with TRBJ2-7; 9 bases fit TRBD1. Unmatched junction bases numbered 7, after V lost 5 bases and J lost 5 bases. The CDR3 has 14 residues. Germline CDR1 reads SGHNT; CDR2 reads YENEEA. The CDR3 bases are TGTGCCAGCAGCGGGGGACAGGGAATCAACGAGCAGTACTTC. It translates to CASSGGQGINEQYF.

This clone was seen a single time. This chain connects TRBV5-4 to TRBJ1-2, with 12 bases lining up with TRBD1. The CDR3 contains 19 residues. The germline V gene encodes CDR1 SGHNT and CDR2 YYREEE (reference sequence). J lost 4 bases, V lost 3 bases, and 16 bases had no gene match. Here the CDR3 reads CASSWSRGTGGAVSYGYTF. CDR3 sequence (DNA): TGTGCCAGCAGCTGGTCGAGAGGGACAGGGGGCGCCGTCAGCTATGGCTACACCTTC. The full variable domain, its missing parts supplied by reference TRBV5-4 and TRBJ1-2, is ETGVTQSPTHLIKTRGQQVTLRCSSQSGHNTVSWYQQALGQGPQFIFQYYREEENGRGNFPPRFSGLQFPNYSSELNVNALELDDSALYLCASSWSRGTGGAVSYGYTFGSGTRLTVV.

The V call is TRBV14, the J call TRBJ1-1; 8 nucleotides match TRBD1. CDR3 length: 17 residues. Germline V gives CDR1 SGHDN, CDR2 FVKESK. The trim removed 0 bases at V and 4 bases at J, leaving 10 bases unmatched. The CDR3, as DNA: TGTGCCAGCAGCCAAGATAAAGGACAGGGCGGTGTCACTGAAGCTTTCTTT. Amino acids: CASSQDKGQGGVTEAFF.

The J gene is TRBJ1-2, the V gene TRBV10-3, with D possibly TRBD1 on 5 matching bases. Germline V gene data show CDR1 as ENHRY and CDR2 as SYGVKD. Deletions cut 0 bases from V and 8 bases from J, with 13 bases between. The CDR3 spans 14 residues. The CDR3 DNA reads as TGTGCCATCAGTGAGTCCGGGACCCTGCGGGGCTACACCTTC. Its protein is CAISESGTLRGYTF.